The sequence of this T cell receptor (beta chain) was determined in a study of beta chain features in type 1 diabetes. Whole-study context: Patients shared similar age, gender and cell yields with healthy donors. General observations from the study: Type 1 diabetes patients had TCRB CDR3s that were shorter (moderately but significantly so) in all four CD4+ subsets. Lower insertion and higher deletion counts appeared at VDJ junctions in type 1 diabetes patients.

Concerning this clone itself: What it binds is unknown.

This CDR3 has 14 amino acids. Germline values: CDR1 ENHRY, CDR2 SYGVKD. V was trimmed by 6 bases and J by 1 base, leaving 10 bases between them. Reverse transcribing all isolated RNA meant expressed TCRB transcripts were sequenced. Repertoires were generated with immunoSEQ multiplex PCR, while TCRdb's copy carries only in-frame clones and drops some. This table has hundreds of thousands of clones, over 11% appearing once. Sequences were obtained from naive CD4+ T cells from blood. This clonotype was sampled from a man between 18 and 35 years old with type 1 diabetes. This chain links TRBV10-3 with TRBJ1-5, with a tentative D call TRBD1 (6 bases). As DNA, the CDR3 is TGTGCCATCAGCCGAGGGGGGAGCAATCAGCCCCAGCATTTT. Its translation: CAISRGGSNQPQHF.